This T cell receptor beta chain was documented in a study of regulatory T cells in long-lasting Graves disease. Through Arm-PCR of CDR3 regions and iRepertoire HTBI primers, TCR beta libraries were built. One entry per CDR3 protein results from TCRdb running MiXCR on the multiplex PCR reads. The sample consists of 410,000 or so distinct CDR3 sequences, under 15% of them appearing once. This clonotype was observed many times. The antigen remains undetermined. Notes on the study in general: New patients shared around 980 public clonotypes, and persistent patients shared more, with a few thousand.

The sample's time point: newly diagnosed GD, antithyroid drugs for less than 3 months. The TCR library was made from RNA that had been extracted from PBMCs in TRIzol. Diagnosing Graves' disease relied on the American Thyroid Association guidelines. The CDR3 has 13 residues. Trimming cost V 7 bases and J 3 bases, with 10 bases left between them. Separately, the same data were catalogued under a study of T cells in Graves' hyperthyroidism and ophthalmopathy. From that study: The primer set for the first-round RT-PCR of the TCR CDR3 was HTBI. Ophthalmopathy stood apart from stable hyperthyroidism in a 13 V-J model.

This chain links TRBV12-3 or TRBV12-4 with TRBJ1-3; possibly TRBD1 for D (6 bases). The TCR originated in a woman under 40 with Graves disease. The sample in question was peripheral blood mononuclear cells (PBMCs), obtained at new diagnosis, from a patient treated with antithyroid drugs. In nucleotides, the CDR3 is TGTGCCAGCACAGGGGCGAATGGAAACACCATATATTTT. Encoded protein: CASTGANGNTIYF.